The rows below give T cell receptor beta chains drawn from one sample of a study of T cells after yellow fever vaccination. MiXCR, run by TCRdb on the 5' RACE reads, gives a single entry per CDR3 protein. This repertoire shows 500,000 to 650,000 distinct CDR3 sequences, roughly 17% found once; its top ten account for 17%. Sequencing used PBMCs, obtained 5 to 6 days after the first yellow fever vaccination. The receptors shown here come from a man younger than 35 who received the YFV17D yellow fever vaccine. CDR3s include the opening cysteine and the closing phenylalanine or tryptophan.

cdr3_aa	v_call
CASSASGAELFF	TRBV9
CATSAKLGRNPKNIQYF	TRBV15
CASSARTGQNSPLHF	TRBV4-1
CASSARQVTPQHF	TRBV7-3
CASSLDTHYEQYF	TRBV12-3/TRBV12-4
CASSLDTGNTIYF	TRBV5-1
CATSDLRGLSTDTQYF	TRBV24-1
CATSQGLAGDTQYF	TRBV15
CASSLSLGRIETQYF	TRBV5-1
CASSYLSEQFF	TRBV6-5
CASSQELGGAYYGYTF	TRBV14
CASGGMTSGGTDTQYF	TRBV5-1
CASSEGGGEKLFF	TRBV2
CASSERGGNEQYF	TRBV5-1
CASSRDRGVRGTDTQYF	TRBV5-1
CSARRGAFQETQYF	TRBV20-1
CSARTPTRVETQYF	TRBV20-1
CASSLVPGSGGNTEAFF	TRBV13
CASSYSGRGPENSNQPQHF	TRBV6-2/TRBV6-3
CASGRETNEKLFF	TRBV12-3/TRBV12-4
CASSPRLAEETQYF	TRBV18
CASSTQLAGLDTQYF	TRBV7-2
CASSHGVQPNTGELFF	TRBV3-1
CASRGQPADEQFF	TRBV7-2
CASSLRTGRATEAFF	TRBV27
CASSLAGTPEQYF	TRBV5-1
CAFSPPVGSRKMNTEAFF	TRBV2